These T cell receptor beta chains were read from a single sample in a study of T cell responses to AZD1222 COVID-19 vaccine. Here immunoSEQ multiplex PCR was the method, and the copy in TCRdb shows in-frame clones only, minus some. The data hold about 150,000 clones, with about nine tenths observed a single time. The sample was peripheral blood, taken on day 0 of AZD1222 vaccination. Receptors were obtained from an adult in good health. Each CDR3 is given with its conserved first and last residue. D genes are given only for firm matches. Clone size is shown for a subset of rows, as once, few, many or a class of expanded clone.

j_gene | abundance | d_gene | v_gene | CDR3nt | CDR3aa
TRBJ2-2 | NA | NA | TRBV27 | TGTGCCAGCAGTTCTACCCCCGGTGCAGTAAACACCGGGGAGCTGTTTTTT | CASSSTPGAVNTGELFF
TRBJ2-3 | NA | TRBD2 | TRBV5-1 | TGCGCCAGCAGCTTGTACGGGGGGGCAGGAGATACGCAGTATTTT | CASSLYGGAGDTQYF
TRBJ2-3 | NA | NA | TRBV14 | TGTGCCAGCAGCCAAGACCGCTCGGGGGATACGCAGTATTTT | CASSQDRSGDTQYF
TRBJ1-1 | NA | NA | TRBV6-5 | TGTGCCAGCAGCCGACAGGTGAACACTGAAGCTTTCTTT | CASSRQVNTEAFF
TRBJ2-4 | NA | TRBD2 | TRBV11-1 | TGTGCCAGCAGCTCGAGCGGGGGGGCCGACATTCAGTACTTC | CASSSSGGADIQYF
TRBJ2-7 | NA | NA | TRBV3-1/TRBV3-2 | TGTGCCAGCAGCCAAGTTACCCCCATTTACGAGCAGTACTTC | CASSQVTPIYEQYF
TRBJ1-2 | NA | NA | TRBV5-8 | TGTGCCAGCAGCTTGGGTGCGACAGCCAATGGCTACACCTTC | CASSLGATANGYTF
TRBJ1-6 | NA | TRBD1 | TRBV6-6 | TGTGCCAGCAGTCCTTTTCAGGGGGGTGCGGTCCGAAATTCACCCCTCCACTTT | CASSPFQGGAVRNSPLHF
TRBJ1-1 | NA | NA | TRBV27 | TGTGCCAGCAGTTTCCCCCAGGGGAACACTGAAGCTTTCTTT | CASSFPQGNTEAFF
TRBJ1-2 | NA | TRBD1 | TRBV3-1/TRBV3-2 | TGTGCCAGCAGCCAAGATGGGGGACAGGCTAACTATGGCTACACCTTC | CASSQDGGQANYGYTF
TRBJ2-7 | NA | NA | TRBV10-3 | TGTGCCATCAGTGAGTCACAGATCGCACGGTCCGAGCAGTACTTC | CAISESQIARSEQYF
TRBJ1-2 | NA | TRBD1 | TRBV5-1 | TGCGCCAGCAGCGCGGGACAGGGCATCCATGGCTACACCTTC | CASSAGQGIHGYTF
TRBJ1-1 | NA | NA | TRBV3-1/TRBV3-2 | TGTGCCAGCAGCCGGGCAGAGGGGAGCACTGGAGCTTTCTTT | CASSRAEGSTGAFF
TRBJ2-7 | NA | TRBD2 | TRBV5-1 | TGCGCCAGCAGCCCGACTAGCGGGGAAACCTACGAGCAGTACTTC | CASSPTSGETYEQYF
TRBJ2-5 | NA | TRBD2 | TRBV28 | TGTGCCAGCAGTTTGTGGACTAGCGGGGGGAACCAAGAGACCCAGTACTTC | CASSLWTSGGNQETQYF
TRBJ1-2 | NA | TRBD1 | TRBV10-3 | TGTGCCATTTACCGGGACAGGGGAGACTATGGCTACACCTTC | CAIYRDRGDYGYTF
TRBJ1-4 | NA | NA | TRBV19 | TGTGCCAGTAGTATATCAGCCTCTGGGGGGGAAAAACTGTTTTTT | CASSISASGGEKLFF
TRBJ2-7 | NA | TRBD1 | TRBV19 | TGTGCCAGTAGTATGGGACAGTGGCAGTACTTC | CASSMGQWQYF
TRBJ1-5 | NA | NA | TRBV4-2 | TGTGCCAGCAGCCAAGTGGGGTCGCAAAGCTATCAGCCCCAGCATTTT | CASSQVGSQSYQPQHF
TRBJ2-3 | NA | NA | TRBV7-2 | TGTGCCAGCAGCCCAAGGGGGGGAGGACCCACAGATACGCAGTATTTT | CASSPRGGGPTDTQYF
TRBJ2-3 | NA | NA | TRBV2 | TGTGCCAGCAGGGACTTCACAGATACGCAGTATTTT | CASRDFTDTQYF
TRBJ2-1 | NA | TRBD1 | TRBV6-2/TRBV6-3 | TGTGCCAGCAGTTACGGGACAGGGGGGTGGAATGAGCAGTTCTTC | CASSYGTGGWNEQFF
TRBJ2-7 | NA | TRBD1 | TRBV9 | TGTGCCAGCAGCGCCGGGACAGACTACGAGCAGTACTTC | CASSAGTDYEQYF
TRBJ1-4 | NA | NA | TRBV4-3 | TGCGCCAGCAGCCAAGCCCGCTCGGGGGGGCGGGATGAAAAACTGTTTTTT | CASSQARSGGRDEKLFF
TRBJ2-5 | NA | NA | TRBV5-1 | TGCGCCAGCAGCTCGAGAGGGACGAGGACAGAGACCCAGTACTTC | CASSSRGTRTETQYF
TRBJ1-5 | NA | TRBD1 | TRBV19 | TGTGCCAGTAGTATAGAAGGATTGAGGACAGGGGGCAGTGGGCAGCCCCAGCATTTT | CASSIEGLRTGGSGQPQHF
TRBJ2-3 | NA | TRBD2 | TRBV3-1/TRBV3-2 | TGTGCTGCGCGGGGGGACGGCACAGATACGCAGTATTTT | CAARGDGTDTQYF
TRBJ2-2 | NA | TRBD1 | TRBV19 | TGTGCCAGTAGAACGGGACAGGGGAACACCGGGGAGCTGTTTTTT | CASRTGQGNTGELFF
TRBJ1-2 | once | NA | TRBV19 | TGTGCCAGTAGTCCCCGGCGGGTAGCTGGCTATGGCTACACCTTC | CASSPRRVAGYGYTF
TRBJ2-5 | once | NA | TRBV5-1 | TGCGCCAGCAGCTTGGCCACAGCGGAGACCCAGTACTTC | CASSLATAETQYF
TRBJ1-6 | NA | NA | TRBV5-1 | TGCGCCAGCGGCTCTGACGGTTCACCCCTCCACTTT | CASGSDGSPLHF
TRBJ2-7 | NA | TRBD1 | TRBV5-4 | TGTGCCAGCAGGCGCCGGGACAGGGCTTCCGAGCAGTACTTC | CASRRRDRASEQYF
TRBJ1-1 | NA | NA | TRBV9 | TGTGCCAGCAGCCTAGCCATGAACACTGAAGCTTTCTTT | CASSLAMNTEAFF
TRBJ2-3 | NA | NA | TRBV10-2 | TGCGCCAGCAGTGCGGTAGCTGAAGCTAGCACAGATACGCAGTATTTT | CASSAVAEASTDTQYF
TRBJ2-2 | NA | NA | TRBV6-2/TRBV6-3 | TGTGCCAGCAGTTTAGGCATGACCGGGGAGCTGTTTTTT | CASSLGMTGELFF
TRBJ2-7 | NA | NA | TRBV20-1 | TGCAGTGCTAGTCTGGCGGGGATGTGGATGGAGCAGTACTTC | CSASLAGMWMEQYF
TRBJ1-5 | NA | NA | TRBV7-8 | TGTGCCAGCAGCCCCCAAGTGGGCAATCAGCCCCAGCATTTT | CASSPQVGNQPQHF
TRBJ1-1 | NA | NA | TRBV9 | TGTGCCAGCAGCGTAACCCTCCACCGAGGGGCCTTGAACACTGAAGCTTTCTTT | CASSVTLHRGALNTEAFF
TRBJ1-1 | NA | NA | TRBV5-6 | TGTGCCAGCAGTTCGAGGGGTGCTGAAGCTTTCTTT | CASSSRGAEAFF
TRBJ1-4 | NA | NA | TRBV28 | TGTGCCAGCAGGAGAACTGGGGGGCCAACTAATGAAAAACTGTTTTTT | CASRRTGGPTNEKLFF
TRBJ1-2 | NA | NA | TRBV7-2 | TGTGCCAGCAGCGTTCCGACAGGTTACACCTTC | CASSVPTGYTF
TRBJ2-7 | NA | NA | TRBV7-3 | TGTGCCAGCATGCGTAACGAGCAGTACTTC | CASMRNEQYF
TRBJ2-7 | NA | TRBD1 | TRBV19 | TGTGCCAGTAGTACGGGGACAGAGTACGAGCAGTACTTC | CASSTGTEYEQYF
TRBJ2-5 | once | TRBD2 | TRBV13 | TGTGCCAGCAGCTTAGGCCTAGCGGGGGGCGGTCAAGAGACCCAGTACTTC | CASSLGLAGGGQETQYF